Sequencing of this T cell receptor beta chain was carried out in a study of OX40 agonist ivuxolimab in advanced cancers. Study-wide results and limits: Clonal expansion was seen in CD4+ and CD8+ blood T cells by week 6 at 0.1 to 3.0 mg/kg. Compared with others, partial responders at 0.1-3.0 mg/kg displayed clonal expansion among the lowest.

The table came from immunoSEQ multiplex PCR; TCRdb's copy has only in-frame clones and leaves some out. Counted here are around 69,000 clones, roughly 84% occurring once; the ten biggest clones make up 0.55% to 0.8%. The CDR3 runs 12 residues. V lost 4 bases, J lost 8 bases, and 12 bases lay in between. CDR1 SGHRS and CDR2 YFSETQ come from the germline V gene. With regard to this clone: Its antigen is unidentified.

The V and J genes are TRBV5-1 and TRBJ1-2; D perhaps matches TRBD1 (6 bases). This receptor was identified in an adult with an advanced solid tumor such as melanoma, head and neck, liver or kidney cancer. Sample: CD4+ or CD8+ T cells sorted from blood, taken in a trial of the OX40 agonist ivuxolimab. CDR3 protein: CASSPQGNGYTF. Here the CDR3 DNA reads TGCGCCAGCAGCCCCCAGGGGAACGGCTACACCTTC.